Presented here are 17 T cell receptor beta chains from one specimen sequenced in a study of shared clonotypes between healthy human individuals. The table came from immunoSEQ multiplex PCR; TCRdb's copy has only in-frame clones and leaves some out. Seen here are more than 1 million clones, around three quarters observed once, and the top ten hold 0.5% to 0.6%. Material: memory CD4+ T cells from PBMCs. Regarding subset: CD45RA-negative fraction. Receptor source: a man aged 18 to 29 in good health. Some clones in this sample may be carry-over from other donors' samples.

The V gene is TRBV6-5, the J gene TRBJ2-7; TRBD1 aligns across 10 bases. The germline V gene encodes CDR1 MNHEY and CDR2 SVGAGI. Trimming took 10 bases from V and 3 from J; bases not matched to a gene: 6. This CDR3 spans 13 amino acids. The chain's CDR3 is CAISGQGYYEQYF. In DNA form, the CDR3 reads TGTGCCATCTCGGGACAGGGGTACTACGAGCAGTACTTC.

This clone appeared many times. V gene TRBV11-1 combines with J gene TRBJ2-7; TRBD2 agrees at 9 bases. Germline-derived CDR1 and CDR2 are SGHAT and FQDESV (reference sequence). V was pared by 0 bases and J by 0 bases, with 6 bases of the junction left unmatched. The CDR3 loop spans 17 amino acids. DNA of the CDR3: TGTGCCAGCAGCTTAGCCGGGGGTAGCGGGAGCTCCTACGAGCAGTACTTC. Translation: CASSLAGGSGSSYEQYF.

J is TRBJ1-1 and V is TRBV25-1, with D unclear. The CDR3 contains 15 residues. The V end lost 3 bases, the J end lost 1 base, and 12 bases lay between the germline ends. CDR1 MGHDK and CDR2 SYGVNS come from the germline V gene. The CDR3 loop reads CASSERSRGNTEAFF. For the CDR3, the DNA is TGTGCCAGCAGTGAGCGGTCACGAGGGAACACTGAAGCTTTCTTT.

This clone was seen once. The V call is TRBV5-1, the J call TRBJ2-5, with 9 nucleotides matching TRBD2. Unmatched junction bases numbered 6, after V lost 3 bases and J lost 3 bases. The germline V gene encodes CDR1 SGHRS and CDR2 YFSETQ. This CDR3 has 15 amino acids. The CDR3 DNA sequence: TGCGCCAGCAGCTGGGAGACTAGCGGAGAAGAGACCCAGTACTTC. This translates into CASSWETSGEETQYF.

This chain joins TRBV28 and TRBJ2-3, with D perhaps TRBD2 (6 bases). Trimming pared 6 bases from V and 2 bases from J, leaving 21 bases between. The CDR3 totals 17 residues. Germline V lookup: CDR1 MDHEN, CDR2 SYDVKM. The CDR3 region is CASRVSGAIFYTDTQYF. CDR3 nucleotide sequence: TGTGCCAGCAGGGTCTCGGGAGCAATCTTCTACACAGATACGCAGTATTTT.

The genes are TRBV19 and TRBJ1-4, with D possibly TRBD1 on 6 matching bases. V was shortened by 5 bases and J by 0 bases, with 13 bases between the two germline ends. Germline V gene data show CDR1 as LNHDA and CDR2 as SQIVND (reference sequence). The CDR3 is 16 amino acids. CDR3 loop: CASSYRDGSTNEKLFF. The CDR3 DNA sequence: TGTGCCAGTAGTTACAGGGATGGCTCAACTAATGAAAAACTGTTTTTT.

This chain joins TRBV19 and TRBJ2-2; the match to TRBD1 covers 8 bases. Germline CDR1 is LNHDA and CDR2 is SQIVND (reference sequence). This CDR3 is built from 16 residues. J was trimmed by 3 bases and V by 3 bases; bases with no gene match: 6. The CDR3 coding sequence is TGTGCCAGTAGTATTAAAGGACAGGGATACACCGGGGAGCTGTTTTTT. This translates into CASSIKGQGYTGELFF. Full variable domain (missing parts from reference TRBV19 and TRBJ2-2): DGGITQSPKYLFRKEGQNVTLSCEQNLNHDAMYWYRQDPGQGLRLIYYSQIVNDFQKGDIAEGYSVSREKKESFPLTVTSAQKNPTAFYLCASSIKGQGYTGELFFGEGSRLTVL.

This clone was seen once. This sequence joins TRBV6-5 and TRBJ2-5; TRBD2 matches 9 bases. There are 13 residues in the CDR3. The germline gives CDR1 MNHEY, CDR2 SVGAGI. The V gene end was trimmed by 6 bases and the J gene end by 4 bases; junction bases not matched to a gene: 3. In DNA form, the CDR3 reads TGTGCCAGCAGCCCTAGCGGGACAGAGACCCAGTACTTC. It specifies CASSPSGTETQYF.

The J gene is TRBJ2-2, the V gene TRBV10-3; 10 bases fit TRBD1. CDR3 length: 19 amino acids. J was trimmed by 5 bases and V by 3 bases; bases with no gene match: 15. CDR1 is ENHRY, CDR2 SYGVKD, per germline. Written as DNA, the CDR3 is TGTGCCATCAGTGATCGGGGGTTGACAGGGGGCGGATTGACCGGGGAGCTGTTTTTT. It encodes CAISDRGLTGGGLTGELFF.

The chain is built from TRBV28 and TRBJ1-1; D remains unclear. The CDR3 sequence is 14 residues long. Per the germline V gene, CDR1 is MDHEN and CDR2 is SYDVKM. V lost 7 bases and J 1 base, leaving 13 bases between the germline ends. This chain's CDR3 is CASTPPGKNTEAFF. In DNA, the CDR3 is TGTGCCAGCACCCCTCCGGGAAAGAACACTGAAGCTTTCTTT.

Worth noting for this clone: Distinct nucleotide sequences in the sample also encode this CDR3. V is TRBV6-6 and J is TRBJ2-3; 9 bases line up with TRBD1. This CDR3 has 14 amino acids. V shed 5 bases and J 1 base; nucleotides not matched to a gene: 1. Germline loops: CDR1 MNHNY, CDR2 SVGAGI (reference sequence). The CDR3 coding sequence is TGTGCCAGCAGTAGGGACAGGGGCACAGATACGCAGTATTTT. Its translation is CASSRDRGTDTQYF.

J is TRBJ2-3 and V is TRBV29-1, with D possibly matching TRBD2 (6 bases). In germline, CDR1 is SQVTM, CDR2 ANQGSEA. Deletions cut 4 bases from V and 5 bases from J, with 13 bases between. The CDR3 length is 13 residues. This chain's CDR3 is CSVGSKGGDTQYF. DNA of the CDR3: TGCAGCGTTGGCAGTAAGGGAGGAGATACGCAGTATTTT.

The chain is built from TRBV11-2 and TRBJ1-2, with unresolved D. The CDR3 extends over 13 amino acids. Deletions cut 7 bases from V and 4 bases from J, with 13 bases between. Per germline, CDR1 SGHAT and CDR2 FQNNGV. The CDR3 DNA reads as TGTGCCAGCACCAGGTCCGCGTCCTATGGCTACACCTTC. Residues: CASTRSASYGYTF.

The J gene is TRBJ2-7, the V gene TRBV2; 9 nucleotides match TRBD2. The CDR3 runs to 14 residues. After removal of 4 bases from V and 4 bases from J, the junction contained 5 bases not matched to a gene. Per the germline V gene, CDR1 is SNHLY and CDR2 is FYNNEI. The CDR3 here is CASSVLAGGYEQYF. CDR3 in DNA: TGTGCCAGCAGTGTACTTGCGGGAGGGTACGAGCAGTACTTC.

V and J are TRBV4-2 and TRBJ2-1; 15 nucleotides agree with TRBD2. The junction had 8 bases not matched to a gene; V was cut back by 4 bases and J by 4 bases. CDR3 size: 18 residues. The germline V gene has CDR1 LGHNA and CDR2 YNFKEQ. CDR3 loop: CASSLGTSGRRVYNEQFF. The CDR3 coding sequence is TGTGCCAGCAGCCTTGGGACTAGCGGGAGGCGAGTTTACAATGAGCAGTTCTTC.

The chain carries TRBV4-3 and TRBJ1-5; 8 bases line up with TRBD1. The CDR3 has 17 amino acids. The junction had 4 bases not matched to a gene; V was cut back by 0 bases and J by 0 bases. Per the germline V gene, CDR1 is LGHNA and CDR2 is YSLEER. DNA for the CDR3: TGCGCCAGCAGCCAAGAGGCAGGGGGCCATAGCAATCAGCCCCAGCATTTT. The encoded protein is CASSQEAGGHSNQPQHF.

The chain couples TRBV5-6 to TRBJ1-3, with 7 positions matching TRBD1. CDR3 size: 15 residues. Germline-derived CDR1 and CDR2 are SGHDT and YYEEEE. The V segment lost 4 bases and the J segment 4 bases; nucleotides outside the gene matches: 8. CDR3 DNA sequence: TGTGCCAGCAGCCGCGACAGGGTGTCCGGAAACACCATATATTTT. Protein sequence: CASSRDRVSGNTIYF. The full variable domain, with the rest looked up from reference TRBV5-6 and TRBJ1-3, is DAGVTQSPTHLIKTRGQQVTLRCSPKSGHDTVSWYQQALGQGPQFIFQYYEEEERQRGNFPDRFSGHQFPNYSSELNVNALLLGDSALYLCASSRDRVSGNTIYFGEGSWLTVV.